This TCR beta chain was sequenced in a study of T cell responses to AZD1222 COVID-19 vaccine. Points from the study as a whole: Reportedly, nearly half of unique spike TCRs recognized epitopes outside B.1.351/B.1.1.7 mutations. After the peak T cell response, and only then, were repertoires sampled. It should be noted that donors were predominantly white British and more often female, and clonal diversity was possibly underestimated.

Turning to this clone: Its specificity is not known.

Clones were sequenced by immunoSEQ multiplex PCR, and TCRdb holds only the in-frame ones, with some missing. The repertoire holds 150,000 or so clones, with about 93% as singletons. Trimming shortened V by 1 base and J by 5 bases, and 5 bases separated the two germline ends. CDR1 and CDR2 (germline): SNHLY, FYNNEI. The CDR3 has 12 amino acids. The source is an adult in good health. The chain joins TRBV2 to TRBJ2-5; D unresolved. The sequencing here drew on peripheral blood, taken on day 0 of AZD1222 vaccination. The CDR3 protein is CASSEVVETQYF. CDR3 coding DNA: TGTGCCAGCAGTGAAGTTGTGGAGACCCAGTACTTC. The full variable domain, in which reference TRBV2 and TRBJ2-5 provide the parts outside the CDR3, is EPEVTQTPSHQVTQMGQEVILRCVPISNHLYFYWYRQILGQKVEFLVSFYNNEISEKSEIFDDQFSVERPDGSNFTLKIRSTKLEDSAMYFCASSEVVETQYFGPGTRLLVL.